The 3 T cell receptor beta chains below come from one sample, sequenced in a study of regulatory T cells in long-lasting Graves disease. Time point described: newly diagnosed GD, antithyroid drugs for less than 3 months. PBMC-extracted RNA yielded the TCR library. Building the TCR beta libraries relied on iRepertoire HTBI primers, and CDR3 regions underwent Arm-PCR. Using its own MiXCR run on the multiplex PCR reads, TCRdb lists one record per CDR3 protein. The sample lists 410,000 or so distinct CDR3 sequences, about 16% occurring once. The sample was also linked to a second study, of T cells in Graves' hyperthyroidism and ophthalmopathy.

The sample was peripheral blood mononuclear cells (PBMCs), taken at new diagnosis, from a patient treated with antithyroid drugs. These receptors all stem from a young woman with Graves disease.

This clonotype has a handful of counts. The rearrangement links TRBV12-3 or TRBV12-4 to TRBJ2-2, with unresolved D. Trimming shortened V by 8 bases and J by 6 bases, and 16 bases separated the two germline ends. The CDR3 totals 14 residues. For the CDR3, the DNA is TGTGCCAGCTTATGGGGTACGAAAGCCGGGGAGCTGTTTTTT. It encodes CASLWGTKAGELFF.

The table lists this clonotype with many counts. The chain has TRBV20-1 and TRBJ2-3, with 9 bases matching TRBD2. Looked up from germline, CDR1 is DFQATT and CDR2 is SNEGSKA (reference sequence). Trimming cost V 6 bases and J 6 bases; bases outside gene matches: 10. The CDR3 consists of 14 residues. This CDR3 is CSAVLAGIGDTQYF. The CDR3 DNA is TGCAGTGCCGTTCTAGCGGGAATTGGTGATACGCAGTATTTT.

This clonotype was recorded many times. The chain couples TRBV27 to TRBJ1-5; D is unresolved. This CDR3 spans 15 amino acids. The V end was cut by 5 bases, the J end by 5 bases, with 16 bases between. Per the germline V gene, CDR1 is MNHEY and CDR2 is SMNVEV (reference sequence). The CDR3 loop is CASSPTARLHQPQHF. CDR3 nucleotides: TGTGCCAGCAGTCCCACCGCACGACTCCATCAGCCCCAGCATTTT.